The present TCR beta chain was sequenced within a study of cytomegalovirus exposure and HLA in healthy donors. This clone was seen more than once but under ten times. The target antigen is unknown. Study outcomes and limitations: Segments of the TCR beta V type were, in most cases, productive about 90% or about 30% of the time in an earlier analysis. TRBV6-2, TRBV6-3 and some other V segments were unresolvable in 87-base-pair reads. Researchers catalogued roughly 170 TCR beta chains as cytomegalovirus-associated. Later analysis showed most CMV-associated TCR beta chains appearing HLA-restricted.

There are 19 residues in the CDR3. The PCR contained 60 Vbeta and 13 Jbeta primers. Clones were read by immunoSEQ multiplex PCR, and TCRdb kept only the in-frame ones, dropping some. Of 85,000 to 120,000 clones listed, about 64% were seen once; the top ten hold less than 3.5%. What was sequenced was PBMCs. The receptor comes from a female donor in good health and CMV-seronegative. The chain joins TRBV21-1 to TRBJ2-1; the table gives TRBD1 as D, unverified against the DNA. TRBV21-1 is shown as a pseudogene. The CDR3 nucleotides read TGTGCCAGCAGCAAAGTTCGGGGGAGAGGGGGACAGCTCTACAATGAGCAGTTCTTC. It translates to CASSKVRGRGGQLYNEQFF.